This TCR beta chain came from a study of neurological immune-mediated disorders. General observations from the study: While HTLV-1-associated myelopathy showed the greatest TCR clonal expansion, multiple sclerosis showed the least, falling below healthy controls.

5'RACE employing 10-nucleotide random UMIs yielded the cDNA. TCRdb re-called the 5' RACE reads with MiXCR, one entry per CDR3 protein. The table records roughly 41,000 distinct CDR3 sequences, about 2% of them present only once. Germline loops: CDR1 SEHNR, CDR2 FQNEAQ (reference sequence). The CDR3 runs to 13 residues. V trimming: 5 bases; J trimming: 6 bases; junction bases outside the gene matches: 4. This clonotype has a count of ten or more. Its antigen is unidentified. V gene TRBV7-9 combines with J gene TRBJ1-2; 9 bases align to TRBD1. The receptor comes from a woman aged 40 to 50 with multiple sclerosis. Specimen: PBMCs. The CDR3 coding sequence is TGTGCCAGCAGCCCGGGACAGGGTGATGGCTACACCTTC. The encoded protein is CASSPGQGDGYTF.